This T cell receptor (beta chain) is drawn from a study of T-cell memory formation after mild COVID-19. Study summary: TCR clusters showed largely donor specificity. Overall study findings and caveats: Shrinking CD4+ clones were chiefly CM and EM; CD8+ ones were chiefly EMRA. The authors left the SARS-CoV-2 specificity of second-wave clones peaking on day 37 unconfirmed.

Germline loops: CDR1 MGHRA, CDR2 YSYEKL. CDR3 length equals 15 residues. V was cut by 6 bases and J by 5 bases, with 19 bases left in between. TCRdb called the 5' RACE reads again in MiXCR, with one record for every CDR3 protein. The repertoire has under 450,000 distinct CDR3 sequences, less than 25% of them found once; the top ten carry less than 15%. This clonotype has more than one count but fewer than ten. No antigen is known for it. The specimen was PBMCs or a T cell subset sorted from them (not recorded which). The chain joins TRBV4-1 to TRBJ2-5, with D perhaps matching TRBD1 or TRBD2 (6 bases each). The source of this sequence is an adult woman who had mild COVID-19 (a few samples of this study predate the infection). Cell type and time point are not known. The CDR3 DNA is TGCGCCAGCAGACTGGTGGGGGGCGGAGGGGAGACCCAGTACTTC. It translates to CASRLVGGGGETQYF.